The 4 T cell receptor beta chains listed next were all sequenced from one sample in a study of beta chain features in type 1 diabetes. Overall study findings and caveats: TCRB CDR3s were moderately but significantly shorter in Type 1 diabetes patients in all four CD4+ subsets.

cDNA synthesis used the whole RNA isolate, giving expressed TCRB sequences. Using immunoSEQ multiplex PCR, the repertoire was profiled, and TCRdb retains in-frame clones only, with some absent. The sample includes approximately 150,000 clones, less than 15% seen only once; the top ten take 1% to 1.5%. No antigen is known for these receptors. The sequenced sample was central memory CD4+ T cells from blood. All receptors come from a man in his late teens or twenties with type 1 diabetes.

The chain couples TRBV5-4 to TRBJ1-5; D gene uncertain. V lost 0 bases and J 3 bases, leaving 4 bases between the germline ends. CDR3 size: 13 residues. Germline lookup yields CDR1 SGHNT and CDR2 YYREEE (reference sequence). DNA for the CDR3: TGTGCCAGCAGCTTGGACATCAATCAGCCCCAGCATTTT. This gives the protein CASSLDINQPQHF. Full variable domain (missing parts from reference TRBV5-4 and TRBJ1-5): ETGVTQSPTHLIKTRGQQVTLRCSSQSGHNTVSWYQQALGQGPQFIFQYYREEENGRGNFPPRFSGLQFPNYSSELNVNALELDDSALYLCASSLDINQPQHFGDGTRLSIL.

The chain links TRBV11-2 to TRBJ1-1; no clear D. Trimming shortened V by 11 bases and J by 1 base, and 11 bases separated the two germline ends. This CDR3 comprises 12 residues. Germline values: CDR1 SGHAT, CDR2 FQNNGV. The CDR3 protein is CAAVHSNTEAFF. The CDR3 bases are TGTGCCGCGGTCCATTCGAACACTGAAGCTTTCTTT.

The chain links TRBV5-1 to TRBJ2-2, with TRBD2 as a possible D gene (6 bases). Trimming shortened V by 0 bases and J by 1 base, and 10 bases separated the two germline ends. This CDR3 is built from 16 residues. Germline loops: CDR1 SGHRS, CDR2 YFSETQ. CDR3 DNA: TGCGCCAGCAGCTTGGATGTGCGGGAGAACACCGGGGAGCTGTTTTTT. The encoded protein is CASSLDVRENTGELFF.

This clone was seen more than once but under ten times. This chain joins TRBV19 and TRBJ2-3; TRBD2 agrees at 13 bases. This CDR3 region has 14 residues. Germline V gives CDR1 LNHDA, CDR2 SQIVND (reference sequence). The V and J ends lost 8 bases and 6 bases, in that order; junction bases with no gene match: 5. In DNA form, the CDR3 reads TGTGCCAGTTCGACTAGCGGGGGGCTTGATACGCAGTATTTT. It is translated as CASSTSGGLDTQYF.